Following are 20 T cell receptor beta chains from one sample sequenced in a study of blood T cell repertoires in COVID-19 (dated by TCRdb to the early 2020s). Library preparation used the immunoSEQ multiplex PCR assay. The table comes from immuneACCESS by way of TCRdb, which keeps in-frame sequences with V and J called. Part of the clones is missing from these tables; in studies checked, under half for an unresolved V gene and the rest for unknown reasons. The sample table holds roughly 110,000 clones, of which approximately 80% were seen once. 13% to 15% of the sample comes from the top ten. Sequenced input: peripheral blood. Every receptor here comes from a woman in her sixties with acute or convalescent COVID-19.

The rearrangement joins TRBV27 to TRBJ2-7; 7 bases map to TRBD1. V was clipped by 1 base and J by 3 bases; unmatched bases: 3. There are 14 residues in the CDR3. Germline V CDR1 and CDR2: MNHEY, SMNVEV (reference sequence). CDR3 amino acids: CASSLWDRHYEQYF. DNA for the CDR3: TGTGCCAGCAGTTTATGGGACAGACACTACGAGCAGTACTTC.

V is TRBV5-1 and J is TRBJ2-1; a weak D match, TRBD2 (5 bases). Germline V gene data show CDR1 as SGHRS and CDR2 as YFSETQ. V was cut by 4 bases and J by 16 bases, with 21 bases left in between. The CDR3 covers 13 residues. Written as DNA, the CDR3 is TGCGCCAGCAGCACTGGACTGGATGGAAGCGTTTTCTTC. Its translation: CASSTGLDGSVFF.

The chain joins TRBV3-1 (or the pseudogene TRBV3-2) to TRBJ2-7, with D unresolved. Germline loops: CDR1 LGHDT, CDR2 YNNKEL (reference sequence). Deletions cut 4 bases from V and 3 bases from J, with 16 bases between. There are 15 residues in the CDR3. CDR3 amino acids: CASSRSNRLFYEQYF. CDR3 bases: TGTGCCAGCAGCCGTTCCAACCGACTCTTCTACGAGCAGTACTTC.

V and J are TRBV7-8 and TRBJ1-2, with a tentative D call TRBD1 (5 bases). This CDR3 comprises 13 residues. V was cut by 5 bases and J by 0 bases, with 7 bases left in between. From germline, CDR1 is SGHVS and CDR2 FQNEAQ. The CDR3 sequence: CASSTDTNYGYTF. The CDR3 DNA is TGTGCCAGCAGCACGGACACTAACTATGGCTACACCTTC.

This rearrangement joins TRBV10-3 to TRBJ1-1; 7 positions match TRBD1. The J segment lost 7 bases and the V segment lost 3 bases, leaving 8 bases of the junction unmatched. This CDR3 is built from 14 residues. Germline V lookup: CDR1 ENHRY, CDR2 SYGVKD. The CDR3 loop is CAISEQGQPDEAFF. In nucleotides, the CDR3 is TGTGCCATCAGTGAACAGGGGCAACCCGATGAAGCTTTCTTT.

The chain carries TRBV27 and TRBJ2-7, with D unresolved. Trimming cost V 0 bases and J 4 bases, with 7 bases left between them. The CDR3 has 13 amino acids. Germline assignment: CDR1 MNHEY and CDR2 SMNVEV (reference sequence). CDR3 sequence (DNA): TGTGCCAGCAGTTTATCCCTCTCTTACGAGCAGTACTTC. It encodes CASSLSLSYEQYF.

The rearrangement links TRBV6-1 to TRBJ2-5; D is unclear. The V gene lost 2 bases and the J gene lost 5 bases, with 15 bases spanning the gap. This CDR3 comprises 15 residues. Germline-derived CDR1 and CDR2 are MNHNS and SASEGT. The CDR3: CASSENVQPGETQYF. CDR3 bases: TGTGCCAGCAGTGAAAATGTCCAACCAGGCGAGACCCAGTACTTC.

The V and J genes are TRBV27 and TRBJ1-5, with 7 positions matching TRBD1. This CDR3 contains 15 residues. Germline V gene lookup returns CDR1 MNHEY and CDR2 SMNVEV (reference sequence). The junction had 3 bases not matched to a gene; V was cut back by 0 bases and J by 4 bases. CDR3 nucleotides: TGTGCCAGCAGTTTATCCCCAGGGGGGAATCAGCCCCAGCATTTT. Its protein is CASSLSPGGNQPQHF.

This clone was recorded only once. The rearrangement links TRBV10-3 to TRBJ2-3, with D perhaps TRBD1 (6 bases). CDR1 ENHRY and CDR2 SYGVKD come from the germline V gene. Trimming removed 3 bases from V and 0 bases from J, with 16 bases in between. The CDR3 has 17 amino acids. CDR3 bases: TGTGCCATCAGTGATCCCTACAGGGCACTTAGCACAGATACGCAGTATTTT. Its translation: CAISDPYRALSTDTQYF.

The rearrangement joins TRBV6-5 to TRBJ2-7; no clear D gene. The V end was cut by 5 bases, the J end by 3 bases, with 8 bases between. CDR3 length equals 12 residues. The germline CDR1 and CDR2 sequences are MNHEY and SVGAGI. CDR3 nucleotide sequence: TGTGCCAGCAGTAGAGTCTTCTACGAGCAGTACTTC. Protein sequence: CASSRVFYEQYF.

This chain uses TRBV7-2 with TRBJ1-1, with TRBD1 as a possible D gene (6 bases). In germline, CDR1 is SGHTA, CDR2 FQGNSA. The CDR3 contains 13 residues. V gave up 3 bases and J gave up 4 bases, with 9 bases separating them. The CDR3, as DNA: TGTGCCAGCAGCTTGGGAGGGGGCACTGAAGCTTTCTTT. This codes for CASSLGGGTEAFF.

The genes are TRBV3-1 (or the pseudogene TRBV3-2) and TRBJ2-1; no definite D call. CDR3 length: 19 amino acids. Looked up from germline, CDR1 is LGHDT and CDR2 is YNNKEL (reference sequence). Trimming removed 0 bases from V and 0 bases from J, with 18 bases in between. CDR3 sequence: CASSQDYGRQMISYNEQFF. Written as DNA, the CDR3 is TGTGCCAGCAGCCAAGATTATGGCCGACAAATGATCTCCTACAATGAGCAGTTCTTC.

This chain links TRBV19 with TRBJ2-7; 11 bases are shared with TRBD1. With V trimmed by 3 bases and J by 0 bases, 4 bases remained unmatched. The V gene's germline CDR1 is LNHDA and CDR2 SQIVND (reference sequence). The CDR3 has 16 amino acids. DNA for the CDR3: TGTGCCAGTAGTATGGGAGGGACAGGGGGCTCCTACGAGCAGTACTTC. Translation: CASSMGGTGGSYEQYF.

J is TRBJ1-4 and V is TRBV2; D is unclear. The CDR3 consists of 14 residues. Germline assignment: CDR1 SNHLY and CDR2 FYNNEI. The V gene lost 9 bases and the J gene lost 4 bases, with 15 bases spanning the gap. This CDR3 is CASAPEGYNEKLFF. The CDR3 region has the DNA TGTGCCAGTGCGCCGGAGGGATATAATGAAAAACTGTTTTTT.

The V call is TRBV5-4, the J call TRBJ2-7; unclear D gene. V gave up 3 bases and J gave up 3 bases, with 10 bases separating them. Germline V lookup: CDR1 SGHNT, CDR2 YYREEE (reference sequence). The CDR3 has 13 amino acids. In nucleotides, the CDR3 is TGTGCCAGCAGCTCGAGTCCCGGCTACGAGCAGTACTTC. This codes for CASSSSPGYEQYF.

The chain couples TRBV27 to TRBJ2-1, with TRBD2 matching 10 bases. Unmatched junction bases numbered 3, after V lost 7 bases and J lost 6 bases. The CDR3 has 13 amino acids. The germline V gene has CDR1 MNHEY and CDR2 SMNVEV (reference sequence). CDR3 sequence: CASTRLAGNEQFF. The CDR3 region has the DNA TGTGCCAGCACCCGACTAGCGGGCAATGAGCAGTTCTTC.

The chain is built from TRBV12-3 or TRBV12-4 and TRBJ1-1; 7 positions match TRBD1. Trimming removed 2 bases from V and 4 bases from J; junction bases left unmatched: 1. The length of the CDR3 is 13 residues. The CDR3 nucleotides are TGTGCCAGCAGTTTACGACAGGGCACTGAAGCTTTCTTT. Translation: CASSLRQGTEAFF.

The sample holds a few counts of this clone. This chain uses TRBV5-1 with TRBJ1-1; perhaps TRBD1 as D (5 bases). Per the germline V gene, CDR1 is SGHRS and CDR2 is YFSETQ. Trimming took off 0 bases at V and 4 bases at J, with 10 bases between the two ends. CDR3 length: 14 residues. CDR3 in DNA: TGCGCCAGCAGCTTGGATGGGGGGTCCACTGAAGCTTTCTTT. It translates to CASSLDGGSTEAFF. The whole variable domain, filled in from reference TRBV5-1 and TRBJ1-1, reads KAGVTQTPRYLIKTRGQQVTLSCSPISGHRSVSWYQQTPGQGLQFLFEYFSETQRNKGNFPGRFSGRQFSNSRSEMNVSTLELGDSALYLCASSLDGGSTEAFFGQGTRLTVV.

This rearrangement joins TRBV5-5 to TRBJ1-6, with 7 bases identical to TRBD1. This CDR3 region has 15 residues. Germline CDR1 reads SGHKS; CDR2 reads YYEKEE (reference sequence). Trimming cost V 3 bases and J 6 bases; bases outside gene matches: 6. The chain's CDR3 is CASSSKTGSNSPLHF. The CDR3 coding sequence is TGTGCCAGCAGCTCCAAGACAGGGAGTAATTCACCCCTCCACTTT.

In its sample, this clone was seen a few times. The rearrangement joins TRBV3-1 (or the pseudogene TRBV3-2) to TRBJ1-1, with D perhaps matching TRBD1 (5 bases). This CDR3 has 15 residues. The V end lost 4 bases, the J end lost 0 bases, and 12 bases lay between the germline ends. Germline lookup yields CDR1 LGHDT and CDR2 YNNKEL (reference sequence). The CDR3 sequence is CASSPRGAVNTEAFF. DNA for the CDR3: TGTGCCAGCAGCCCACGTGGGGCGGTGAACACTGAAGCTTTCTTT.